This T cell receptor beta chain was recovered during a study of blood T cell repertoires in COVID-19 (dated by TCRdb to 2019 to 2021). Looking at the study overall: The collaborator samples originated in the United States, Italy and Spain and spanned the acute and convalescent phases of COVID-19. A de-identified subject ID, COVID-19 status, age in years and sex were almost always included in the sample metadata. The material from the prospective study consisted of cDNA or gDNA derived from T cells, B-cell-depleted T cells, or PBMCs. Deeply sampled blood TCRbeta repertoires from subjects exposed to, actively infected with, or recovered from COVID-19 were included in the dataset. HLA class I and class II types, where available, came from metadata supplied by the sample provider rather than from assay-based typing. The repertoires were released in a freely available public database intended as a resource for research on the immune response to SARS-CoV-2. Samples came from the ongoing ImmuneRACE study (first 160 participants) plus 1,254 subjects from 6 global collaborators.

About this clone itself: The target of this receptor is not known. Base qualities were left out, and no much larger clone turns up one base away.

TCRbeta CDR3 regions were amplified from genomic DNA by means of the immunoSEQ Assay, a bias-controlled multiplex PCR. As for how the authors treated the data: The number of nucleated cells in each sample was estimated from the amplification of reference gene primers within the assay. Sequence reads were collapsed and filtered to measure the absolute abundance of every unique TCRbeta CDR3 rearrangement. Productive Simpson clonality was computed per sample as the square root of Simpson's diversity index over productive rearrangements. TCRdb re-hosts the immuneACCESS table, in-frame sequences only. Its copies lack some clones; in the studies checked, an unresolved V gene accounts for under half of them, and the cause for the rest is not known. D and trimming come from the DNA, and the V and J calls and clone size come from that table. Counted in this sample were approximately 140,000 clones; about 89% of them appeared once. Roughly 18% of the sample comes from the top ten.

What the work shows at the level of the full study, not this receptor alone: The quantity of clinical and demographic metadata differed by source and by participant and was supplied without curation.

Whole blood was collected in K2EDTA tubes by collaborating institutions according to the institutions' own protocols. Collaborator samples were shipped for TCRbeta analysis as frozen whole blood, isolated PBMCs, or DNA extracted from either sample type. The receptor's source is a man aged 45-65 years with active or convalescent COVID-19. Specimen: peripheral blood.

The encoded CDR3 is CAYLRGQGQAEDYGYTF. The sequenced DNA: TGTGCCTACCTCCGGGGACAGGGACAAGCGGAGGACTATGGCTACACCTTC. Rearrangement joined TRBV30 to TRBJ1-2; a stretch of 9 junction bases matches TRBD1. Reading the germline V gene (reference sequence) gives CDR1 GTSNPN and CDR2 SVGIG. The CDR3 starts with the cysteine, ends with the phenylalanine, and has 17 residues. Just CDR3 DNA is preserved here, 51 bases in frame from base 1. From V the trimming removes 7 bases and from J it removes 3 bases, while the gene matches leave 18 bases of the junction unaccounted for.